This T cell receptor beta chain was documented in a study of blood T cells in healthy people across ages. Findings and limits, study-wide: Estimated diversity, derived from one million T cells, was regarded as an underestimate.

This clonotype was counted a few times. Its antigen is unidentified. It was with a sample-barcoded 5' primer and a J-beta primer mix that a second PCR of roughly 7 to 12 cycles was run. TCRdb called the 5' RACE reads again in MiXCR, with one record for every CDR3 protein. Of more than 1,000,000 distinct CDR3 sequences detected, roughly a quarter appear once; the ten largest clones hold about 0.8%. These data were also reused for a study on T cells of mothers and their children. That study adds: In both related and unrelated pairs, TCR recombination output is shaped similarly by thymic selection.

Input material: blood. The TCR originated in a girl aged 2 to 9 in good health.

The CDR3 is CSASGTSVLPSGIQYF. The CDR3 nucleotides are TGCAGTGCTTCCGGGACTAGCGTCCTCCCGAGCGGCATTCAGTACTTC. The chain couples TRBV20-1 to TRBJ2-4, with 10 bases identical to TRBD2. With V trimmed by 5 bases and J by 9 bases, 16 bases remained unmatched. The length of the CDR3 is 16 residues. The germline CDR1 and CDR2 sequences are DFQATT and SNEGSKA (reference sequence).